Detailed here is one T cell receptor (beta chain). From its re-call of the 5' RACE reads, TCRdb lists each CDR3 protein once, without DNA. Its clone listing holds a few hundred thousand distinct CDR3 sequences. This sample is drawn from a study of monozygotic twins with inflammatory bowel disease. The CDR3 is made up of 13 amino acids. Germline V CDR1 and CDR2: KGHDR, SFDVKD. Sequenced sample: blood. The receptor's source is a human donor with ulcerative colitis or Crohn's disease, or a healthy co-twin of an affected twin (not recorded which). The rearrangement joins TRBV24-1 to TRBJ2-5. CDR3 loop: CATCSRSQETQYF.